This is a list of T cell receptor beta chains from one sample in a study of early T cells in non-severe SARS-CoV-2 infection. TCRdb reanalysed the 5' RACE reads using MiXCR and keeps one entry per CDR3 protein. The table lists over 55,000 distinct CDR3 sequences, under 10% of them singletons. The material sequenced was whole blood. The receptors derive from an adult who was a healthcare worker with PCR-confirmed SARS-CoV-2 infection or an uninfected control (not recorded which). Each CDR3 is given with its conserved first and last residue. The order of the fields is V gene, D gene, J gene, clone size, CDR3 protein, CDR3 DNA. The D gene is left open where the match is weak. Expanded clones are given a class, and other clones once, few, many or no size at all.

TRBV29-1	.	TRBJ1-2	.	CSVPPGGANYGYTF	TGCAGCGTCCCACCGGGAGGCGCTAACTATGGCTACACCTTC
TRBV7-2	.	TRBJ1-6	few	CASSLAQGPNSPLHF	TGTGCCAGCAGCTTAGCCCAGGGACCGAATTCACCCCTCCACTTT
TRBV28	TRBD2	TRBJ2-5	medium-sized	CASSPGTSGSREETQYF	TGTGCCAGCAGTCCTGGGACTAGCGGGAGCAGGGAAGAGACCCAGTACTTC
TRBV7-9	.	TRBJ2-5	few	CASSPPNGKETQYF	TGTGCCAGCAGCCCTCCCAACGGGAAAGAGACCCAGTACTTC
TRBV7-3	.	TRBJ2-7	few	CASSLNGPPGEQYF	TGTGCCAGCAGCTTAAACGGGCCCCCTGGCGAGCAGTACTTC
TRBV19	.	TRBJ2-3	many	CASKDRVTQDTQYF	TGTGCCAGCAAGGACCGAGTAACACAAGATACGCAGTATTTT
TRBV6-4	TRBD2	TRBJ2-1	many	CASTPTSGAYNEQFF	TGTGCCAGCACCCCGACTAGCGGAGCCTACAATGAGCAGTTCTTC
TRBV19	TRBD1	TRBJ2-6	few	CASEGAGHSGANVLTF	TGTGCCAGCGAGGGGGCGGGTCACTCTGGGGCCAACGTCCTGACTTTC
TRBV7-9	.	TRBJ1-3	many	CASSYPGTYTGNTIYF	TGTGCCAGCAGCTATCCCGGGACCTATACTGGAAACACCATATATTTT
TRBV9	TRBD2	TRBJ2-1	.	CASSPPSGRATMDEQFF	TGTGCCAGCAGCCCTCCTAGCGGGAGGGCAACGATGGATGAGCAGTTCTTC
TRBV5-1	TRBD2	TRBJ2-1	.	CASSLLAGGFSYNEQFF	TGCGCCAGCAGCTTACTAGCGGGAGGCTTTTCCTACAATGAGCAGTTCTTC
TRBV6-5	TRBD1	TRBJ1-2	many	CASSPHGQGDLGYTF	TGTGCCAGCAGTCCTCATGGACAGGGGGACTTGGGCTACACCTTC
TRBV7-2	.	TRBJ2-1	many	CASSLVGDGNEQFF	TGTGCCAGCAGCTTAGTAGGGGACGGCAATGAGCAGTTCTTC
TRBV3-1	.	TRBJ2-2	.	CASSHPSGELFF	TGTGCCAGCAGCCACCCCTCCGGGGAGCTGTTTTTT
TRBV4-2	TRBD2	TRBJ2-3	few	CASSHWTSGNGDTQYF	TGTGCCAGCAGCCACTGGACTAGCGGGAATGGTGATACGCAGTATTTT
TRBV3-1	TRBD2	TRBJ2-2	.	CASRSRGLEVTGELFF	TGTGCCAGCAGATCAAGGGGACTAGAGGTTACCGGGGAGCTGTTTTTT
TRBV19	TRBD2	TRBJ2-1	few	CASSIGAGAAEQFF	TGTGCCAGTAGTATCGGGGCGGGAGCGGCTGAGCAGTTCTTC
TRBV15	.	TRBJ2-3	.	CATSRDTGLSGDTQYF	TGTGCCACCAGCAGAGATACAGGGTTATCGGGAGATACGCAGTATTTT
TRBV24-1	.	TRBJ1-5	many	CATSDFGSNQPQHF	TGTGCCACCAGTGATTTCGGTAGCAATCAGCCCCAGCATTTT
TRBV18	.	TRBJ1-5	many	CASLREDKIVQPQHF	TGTGCCAGCTTACGAGAGGACAAGATTGTTCAGCCCCAGCATTTT
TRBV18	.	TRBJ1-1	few	CASSPPGVMNTEAFF	TGTGCCAGCTCACCACCGGGAGTCATGAACACTGAAGCTTTCTTT
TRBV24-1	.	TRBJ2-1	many	CATSDYKGTHNEQFF	TGTGCCACCAGTGATTATAAAGGAACTCACAATGAGCAGTTCTTC
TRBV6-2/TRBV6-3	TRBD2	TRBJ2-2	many	CASSYRHGGAGELFF	TGTGCCAGCAGTTACCGTCACGGGGGGGCCGGGGAGCTGTTTTTT
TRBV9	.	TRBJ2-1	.	CASSPEVYYNEQFF	TGTGCCAGCAGCCCGGAGGTTTACTACAATGAGCAGTTCTTC
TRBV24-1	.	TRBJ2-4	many	CATSHYGEWILKNIQYF	TGTGCCACCAGTCACTATGGAGAATGGATTCTTAAAAACATTCAGTACTTC
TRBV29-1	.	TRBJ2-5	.	CSVEVPEKETQYF	TGCAGCGTTGAAGTGCCGGAAAAAGAGACCCAGTACTTC
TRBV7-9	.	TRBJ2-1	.	CASRTLGEQFF	TGTGCCAGCAGGACCCTAGGGGAGCAGTTCTTC
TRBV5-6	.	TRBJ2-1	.	CASSLRLAFNEQFF	TGTGCCAGCAGCCTTCGACTCGCCTTCAATGAGCAGTTCTTC
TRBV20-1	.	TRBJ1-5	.	CSADDSGGPQHF	TGCAGTGCGGACGACAGCGGGGGGCCCCAGCATTTT
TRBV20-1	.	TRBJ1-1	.	CSARDRGLAAFF	TGCAGTGCTAGAGATAGGGGTCTGGCGGCTTTCTTT
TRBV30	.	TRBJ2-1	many	CAWGGQHYNEQFF	TGTGCCTGGGGTGGACAGCACTACAATGAGCAGTTCTTC
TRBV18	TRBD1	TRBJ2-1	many	CASSPREQGYEQFF	TGTGCCAGCTCACCCCGGGAACAGGGGTATGAGCAGTTCTTC
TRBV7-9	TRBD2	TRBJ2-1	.	CASSPPIGGSVDNEQFF	TGTGCCAGCAGCCCCCCCATCGGCGGGAGTGTGGACAATGAGCAGTTCTTC
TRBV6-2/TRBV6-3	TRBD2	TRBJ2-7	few	CASSYGSSGPYEQYF	TGTGCCAGCAGTTACGGCTCTAGCGGGCCCTACGAGCAGTACTTC
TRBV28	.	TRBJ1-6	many	CASSPLGSSYNSPLHF	TGTGCCAGCAGTCCCCTAGGGAGCTCCTATAATTCACCCCTCCACTTT
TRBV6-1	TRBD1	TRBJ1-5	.	CASILEGTGYQPQHF	TGTGCCAGCATCCTAGAAGGGACAGGCTATCAGCCCCAGCATTTT
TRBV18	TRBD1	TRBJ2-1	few	CASSPDRVGEQFF	TGTGCCAGCTCACCAGACAGGGTGGGAGAGCAGTTCTTC
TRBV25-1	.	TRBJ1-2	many	CASSDSGLWTF	TGTGCCAGCAGTGACTCTGGGCTTTGGACCTTC
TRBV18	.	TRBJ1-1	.	CASSTRTDMNTEAFF	TGTGCCAGCTCGACTAGGACAGACATGAACACTGAAGCTTTCTTT
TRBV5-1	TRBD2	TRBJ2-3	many	CASSLAGTRNGDTQYF	TGCGCCAGCAGCTTGGCCGGGACTAGAAATGGGGATACGCAGTATTTT
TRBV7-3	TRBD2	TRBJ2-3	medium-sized	CASSASGRTDTQYF	TGTGCCAGCAGCGCTAGCGGGAGAACAGATACGCAGTATTTT
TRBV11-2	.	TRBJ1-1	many	CASSTLQKNTEAFF	TGTGCCAGCAGCACCCTACAGAAGAACACTGAAGCTTTCTTT
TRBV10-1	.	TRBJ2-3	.	CASSPTGPVGRDTQYF	TGCGCCAGCAGCCCTACAGGCCCAGTTGGGAGAGATACGCAGTATTTT
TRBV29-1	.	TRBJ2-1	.	CSVQVNEQFF	TGCAGCGTTCAGGTGAATGAGCAGTTCTTC
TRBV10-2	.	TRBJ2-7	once	CASSAEGFSYEQYF	TGCGCCAGCAGTGCCGAGGGCTTCTCCTACGAGCAGTACTTC
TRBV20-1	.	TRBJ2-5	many	CSARDQSGARPQETQYF	TGCAGTGCTAGAGATCAAAGTGGGGCTAGACCACAAGAGACCCAGTACTTC